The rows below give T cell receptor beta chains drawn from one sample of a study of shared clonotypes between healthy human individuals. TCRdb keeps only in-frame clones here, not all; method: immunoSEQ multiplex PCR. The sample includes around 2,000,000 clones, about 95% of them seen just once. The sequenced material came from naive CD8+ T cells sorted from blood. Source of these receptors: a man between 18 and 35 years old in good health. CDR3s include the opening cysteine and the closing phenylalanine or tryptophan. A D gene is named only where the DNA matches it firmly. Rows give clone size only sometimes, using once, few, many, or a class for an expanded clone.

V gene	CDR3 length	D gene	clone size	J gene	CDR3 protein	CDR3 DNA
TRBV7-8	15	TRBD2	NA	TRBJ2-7	CASSPLAGDGYEQYF	TGTGCCAGCAGCCCCCTCGCGGGAGACGGGTACGAGCAGTACTTC
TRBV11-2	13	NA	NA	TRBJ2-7	CASSPIGPYEQYF	TGTGCCAGCAGCCCGATTGGCCCCTACGAGCAGTACTTC
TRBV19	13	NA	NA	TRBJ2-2	CAAVGLETGELFF	TGTGCCGCAGTCGGGTTGGAGACCGGGGAGCTGTTTTTT
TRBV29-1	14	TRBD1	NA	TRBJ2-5	CSVSETGVWETQYF	TGCAGCGTTTCGGAGACAGGGGTGTGGGAGACCCAGTACTTC
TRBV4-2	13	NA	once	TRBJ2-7	CASSQVSLGEQYF	TGTGCCAGCAGCCAAGTGAGCCTCGGCGAGCAGTACTTC
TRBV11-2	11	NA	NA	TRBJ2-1	CASSTSNEQFF	TGTGCCAGCAGCACTAGCAATGAGCAGTTCTTC
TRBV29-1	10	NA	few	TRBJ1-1	CSVDAPEAFF	TGCAGCGTTGATGCCCCTGAAGCTTTCTTT
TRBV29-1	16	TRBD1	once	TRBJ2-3	CSVRGDREESTDTQYF	TGCAGCGTCCGAGGGGACAGGGAAGAGAGCACAGATACGCAGTATTTT
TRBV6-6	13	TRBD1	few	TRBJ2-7	CASSSGQTYEQYF	TGTGCCAGCAGTTCGGGACAGACCTACGAGCAGTACTTC
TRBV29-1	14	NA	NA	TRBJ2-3	CSVEGSGTTDTQYF	TGCAGCGTTGAAGGCTCAGGTACCACAGATACGCAGTATTTT
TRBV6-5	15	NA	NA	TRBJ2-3	CASMALWGSADTQYF	TGTGCCAGCATGGCACTGTGGGGTTCAGCAGATACGCAGTATTTT
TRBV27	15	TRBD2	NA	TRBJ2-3	CASSLGTSGTDTQYF	TGTGCCAGCAGCCTCGGGACTAGCGGCACAGATACGCAGTATTTT
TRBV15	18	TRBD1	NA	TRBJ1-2	CATSSDGTDYHIHGGYTF	TGTGCCACCAGCAGCGATGGGACAGATTATCATATTCACGGGGGCTACACCTTC
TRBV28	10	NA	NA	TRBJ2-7	CATAPYEQYF	TGTGCCACCGCTCCCTACGAGCAGTACTTC
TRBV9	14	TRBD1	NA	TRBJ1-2	CASSSGGATYGYTF	TGTGCCAGCAGCTCAGGGGGCGCGACCTATGGCTACACCTTC
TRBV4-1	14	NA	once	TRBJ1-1	CASSLRGLGTEAFF	TGCGCCAGCAGCCTTCGGGGGTTGGGGACTGAAGCTTTCTTT
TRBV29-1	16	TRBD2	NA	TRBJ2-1	CSVEAEGTSGHNEQFF	TGCAGCGTTGAAGCGGAAGGGACTAGCGGCCACAATGAGCAGTTCTTC
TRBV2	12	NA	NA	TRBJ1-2	CASRDQGGGYTF	TGTGCCAGCAGGGACCAGGGAGGTGGCTACACCTTC
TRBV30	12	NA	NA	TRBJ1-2	CAWSRITGGYTF	TGTGCCTGGAGTCGCATCACAGGGGGCTACACCTTC
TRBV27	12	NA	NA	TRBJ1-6	CASSRARQPLHF	TGTGCCAGCAGTAGGGCCCGCCAGCCCCTCCACTTT
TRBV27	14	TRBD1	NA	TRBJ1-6	CASRKGQFNSPLHF	TGTGCCAGCAGAAAGGGACAGTTTAATTCACCCCTCCACTTT
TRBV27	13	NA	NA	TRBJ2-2	CASSSRATGELFF	TGTGCCAGCAGTTCCAGGGCTACCGGGGAGCTGTTTTTT
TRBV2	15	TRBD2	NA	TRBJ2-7	CASSQAGGTSYEQYF	TGTGCCAGCAGTCAAGCGGGAGGGACCTCCTACGAGCAGTACTTC
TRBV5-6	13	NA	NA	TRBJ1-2	CASSPGRSYGYTF	TGTGCCAGCAGCCCGGGGAGAAGCTATGGCTACACCTTC
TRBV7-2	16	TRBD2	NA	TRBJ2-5	CASSLGLAGAQETQYF	TGTGCCAGCAGCTTAGGCCTAGCGGGAGCCCAAGAGACCCAGTACTTC
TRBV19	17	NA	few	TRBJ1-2	CASSISVIISAEEGYTF	TGTGCCAGTAGTATAAGCGTGATCATCTCGGCCGAGGAGGGCTACACCTTC
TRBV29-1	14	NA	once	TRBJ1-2	CSVEESILNYGYTF	TGCAGCGTTGAAGAGTCGATCTTAAACTATGGCTACACCTTC
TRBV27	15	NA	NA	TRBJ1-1	CASRAFRGMNTEAFF	TGTGCCAGCAGAGCTTTTCGAGGCATGAACACTGAAGCTTTCTTT
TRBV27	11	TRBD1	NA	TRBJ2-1	CATYRGHEQFF	TGTGCCACATACAGGGGGCATGAGCAGTTCTTC
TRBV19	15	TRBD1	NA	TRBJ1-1	CASSTQGAYVTEAFF	TGTGCCAGTAGTACGCAGGGGGCTTATGTCACTGAAGCTTTCTTT
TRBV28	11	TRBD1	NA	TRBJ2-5	CACSSGTGQYF	TGTGCCTGCTCGAGCGGGACAGGGCAGTACTTC
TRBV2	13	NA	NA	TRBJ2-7	CATLRTSTYEQYF	TGTGCCACCCTTCGGACTTCTACCTACGAGCAGTACTTC
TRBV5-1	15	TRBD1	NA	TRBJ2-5	CASSSTRQGMETQYF	TGCGCCAGCAGCTCGACACGACAGGGGATGGAGACCCAGTACTTC
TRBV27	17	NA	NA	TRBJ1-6	CASSPNGQISNNSPLHF	TGTGCCAGCAGTCCCAACGGACAGATTTCTAATAATTCACCCCTCCACTTT
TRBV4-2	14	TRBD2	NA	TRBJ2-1	CASSSGGPDNEQFF	TGTGCCAGCAGTAGCGGGGGGCCCGACAATGAGCAGTTCTTC
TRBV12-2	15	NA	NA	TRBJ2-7	CASRLVGDVTYEQYF	TGTGCAAGTCGCTTAGTCGGGGACGTAACCTACGAGCAGTACTTC
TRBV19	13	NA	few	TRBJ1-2	CASSNRKTYGYTF	TGTGCCAGTAGTAATCGAAAGACCTATGGCTACACCTTC
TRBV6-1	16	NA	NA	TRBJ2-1	CASSEWGLSSYNEQFF	TGTGCCAGCAGTGAATGGGGGTTGAGCTCCTACAATGAGCAGTTCTTC
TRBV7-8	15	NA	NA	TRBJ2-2	CASTDERGSTGELFF	TGTGCCAGCACCGACGAAAGGGGCAGCACCGGGGAGCTGTTTTTT
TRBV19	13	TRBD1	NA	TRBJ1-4	CASTSTGNEKLFF	TGTGCCAGTACCTCGACAGGGAACGAAAAACTGTTTTTT
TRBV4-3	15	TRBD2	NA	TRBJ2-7	CASSQAGTSGYEQYF	TGCGCCAGCAGCCAAGCCGGGACTAGCGGCTACGAGCAGTACTTC
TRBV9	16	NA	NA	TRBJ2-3	CASSVGSVGPTDTQYF	TGTGCCAGCAGCGTAGGCAGTGTGGGCCCCACAGATACGCAGTATTTT
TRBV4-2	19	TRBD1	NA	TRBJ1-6	CASSQTPWTGQSYNSPLHF	TGTGCCAGCAGCCAAACCCCATGGACGGGACAGAGCTATAATTCACCCCTCCACTTT
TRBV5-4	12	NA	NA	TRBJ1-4	CASSSGNEKLFF	TGTGCCAGCAGTTCCGGTAATGAAAAACTGTTTTTT
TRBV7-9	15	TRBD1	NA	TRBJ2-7	CASSSTGYRYYEQYF	TGTGCCAGCAGCTCGACAGGGTACAGGTACTACGAGCAGTACTTC
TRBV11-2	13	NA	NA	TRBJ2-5	CASSFRGKETQYF	TGTGCCAGCAGCTTCAGGGGCAAAGAGACCCAGTACTTC
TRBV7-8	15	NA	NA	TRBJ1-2	CASSLDWVSNYGYTF	TGTGCCAGCAGCTTGGATTGGGTCTCTAACTATGGCTACACCTTC
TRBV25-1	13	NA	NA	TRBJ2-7	CASKDSSRPEQYF	TGTGCCAGCAAAGACAGTTCGAGGCCGGAGCAGTACTTC
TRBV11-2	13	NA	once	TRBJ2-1	CASSLVLYNEQFF	TGTGCCAGCAGCTTGGTTCTATACAATGAGCAGTTCTTC